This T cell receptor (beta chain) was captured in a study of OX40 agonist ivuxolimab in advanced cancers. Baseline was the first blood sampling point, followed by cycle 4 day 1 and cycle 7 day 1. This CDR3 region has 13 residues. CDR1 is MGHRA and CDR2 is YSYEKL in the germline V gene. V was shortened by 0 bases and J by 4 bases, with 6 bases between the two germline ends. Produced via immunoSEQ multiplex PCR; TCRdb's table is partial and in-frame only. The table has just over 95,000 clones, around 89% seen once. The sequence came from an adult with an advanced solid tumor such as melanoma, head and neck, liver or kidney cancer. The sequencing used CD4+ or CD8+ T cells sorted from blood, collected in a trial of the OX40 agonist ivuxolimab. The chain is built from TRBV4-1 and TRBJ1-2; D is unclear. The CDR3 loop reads CASSQDGSYGYTF. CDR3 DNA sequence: TGCGCCAGCAGCCAAGATGGGAGCTATGGCTACACCTTC.